A single sample is the source of the 27 T cell receptor beta chains below, sequenced in a study of response to subunit inactivated influenza vaccine. TCRdb passed the RT-PCR reads through MiXCR, listing each CDR3 protein once. Among hundreds of thousands of distinct CDR3 sequences listed, about 14% were seen once. The input for sequencing was PBMCs from blood, taken less than 15 days before vaccination. These receptors came from a man aged 45-65 years who received an inactivated influenza vaccine.

In this sample, this clonotype turned up many times. V is TRBV6-2 or TRBV6-3 and J is TRBJ2-5; D gene ambiguous. Germline V CDR1 and CDR2: MNHEY, SVGEGT. Trimming shortened V by 4 bases and J by 5 bases, and 5 bases separated the two germline ends. CDR3 length: 11 residues. In nucleotides, the CDR3 is TGTGCCAGCAGTTCACCCGAGACCCAGTACTTC. This codes for CASSSPETQYF.

The V gene is TRBV12-3 or TRBV12-4, the J gene TRBJ1-2; D call uncertain. The CDR3 length is 15 residues. V lost 2 bases and J lost 1, with 11 bases in between. The CDR3 protein is CASSLTPGDNYGYTF. CDR3 nucleotide sequence: TGTGCCAGCAGTTTAACACCAGGTGATAACTATGGCTACACCTTC.

This clonotype showed up just a few times. This chain uses TRBV10-3 with TRBJ2-5, with 8 bases aligning to TRBD1. The V gene end was trimmed by 8 bases and the J gene end by 5 bases; junction bases not matched to a gene: 7. CDR3 length: 13 amino acids. The germline V gene has CDR1 ENHRY and CDR2 SYGVKD. CDR3 sequence (DNA): TGTGCCATCCGGCTGACAGGGGCGGAGACCCAGTACTTC. It yields the protein CAIRLTGAETQYF.

The chain combines TRBV4-3 with TRBJ1-3; D is uncertain. Germline CDR1 and CDR2: LGHNA and YSLEER. The CDR3 contains 16 residues. With 0 bases removed from V and 1 base from J, the gap between germline ends came to 10 bases. Here the CDR3 DNA reads TGCGCCAGCAGCCAAGATGGCGCGGGGTCTGGAAACACCATATATTTT. It is translated as CASSQDGAGSGNTIYF.

The V call is TRBV4-1, the J call TRBJ2-7; the match to TRBD1 covers 9 bases. CDR3 length: 15 amino acids. The germline CDR1 and CDR2 sequences are MGHRA and YSYEKL. J lost 5 bases, V lost 2 bases, and 7 bases had no gene match. CDR3 bases: TGCGCCAGCAGCCAACGACAGGGGGGGATCCACGAGCAGTACTTC. As protein: CASSQRQGGIHEQYF.

This chain links TRBV6-1 with TRBJ2-7; a weak D match, TRBD2 (5 bases). The CDR3 totals 13 residues. The germline V gene encodes CDR1 MNHNS and CDR2 SASEGT. The germline V and J ends were trimmed by 2 bases and 6 bases, with 11 bases remaining between them. The CDR3 nucleotides are TGTGCCAGCAGTGAAACCGGGAAGGGCGAGCAGTACTTC. It is translated as CASSETGKGEQYF.

The V and J genes are TRBV6-1 and TRBJ2-2; tentatively, D is TRBD1 (6 bases). Trimming shortened V by 6 bases and J by 1 base, and 15 bases separated the two germline ends. CDR1 and CDR2 from the germline V gene are MNHNS and SASEGT. The CDR3 loop spans 16 amino acids. The CDR3 bases are TGTGCCAGCAGACACACCAGGGGCTTGAACACCGGGGAGCTGTTTTTT. Protein: CASRHTRGLNTGELFF.

This clonotype was seen many times. The chain carries TRBV12-3 or TRBV12-4 and TRBJ2-1; TRBD2 agrees at 7 bases. This CDR3 has 11 residues. Unmatched junction bases numbered 0, after V lost 6 bases and J lost 7 bases. CDR3 amino acids: CASRLANEQFF. The CDR3 region has the DNA TGTGCCAGCAGACTAGCGAATGAGCAGTTCTTC.

CDR3 DNA sequence: TGTGCCTGGAGTTCTAGCGGGGGGCCGGGGTACTTC. Translation: CAWSSSGGPGYF. V is TRBV30 and J is TRBJ2-5, with 11 bases that match TRBD2. Germline trimming cut 2 bases from V and 13 bases from J; bases unmatched to any gene: 6. Germline CDR1 and CDR2: GTSNPN and SVGIG (reference sequence). The CDR3 length is 12 residues.

This clonotype has a handful of counts. This rearrangement joins TRBV19 to TRBJ2-1, with 9 bases fitting TRBD1. Germline loops: CDR1 LNHDA, CDR2 SQIVND (reference sequence). V lost 1 base, J lost 8 bases, and 9 bases stayed unmatched. This CDR3 comprises 16 residues. CDR3 DNA: TGTGCCAGTAGTATAGGTTGGGACAGGGCCTTTGATGAGCAGTTCTTC. Its translation: CASSIGWDRAFDEQFF.

This clonotype has just a few counts. This chain connects TRBV11-1 to TRBJ2-3; 8 bases map to TRBD2. CDR1 and CDR2 from the germline V gene are SGHAT and FQDESV (reference sequence). CDR3 length: 19 residues. V was pared by 5 bases and J by 0 bases, with 16 bases of the junction left unmatched. The CDR3 protein is CASSPRGSSGTESTDTQYF. CDR3 nucleotides: TGTGCCAGCAGCCCCCGAGGTAGTAGCGGGACCGAGAGCACAGATACGCAGTATTTT.

This clonotype was counted ten times or more. The rearrangement joins TRBV5-5 to TRBJ2-7; D unresolved. Trimming took 1 base from V and 2 from J, leaving 10 bases between them. The CDR3 totals 14 residues. Germline CDR1 SGHKS, CDR2 YYEKEE (reference sequence). The CDR3 reads CASSLSAATYEQYF. The CDR3 bases are TGTGCCAGCAGCTTGTCGGCAGCTACCTACGAGCAGTACTTC. Complete variable domain (other parts from reference TRBV5-5 and TRBJ2-7): DAGVTQSPTHLIKTRGQQVTLRCSPISGHKSVSWYQQVLGQGPQFIFQYYEKEERGRGNFPDRFSARQFPNYSSELNVNALLLGDSALYLCASSLSAATYEQYFGPGTRLTVT.

This clonotype was seen repeatedly, ten times or more. The gene calls are TRBV27 and TRBJ2-1; tentative D call: TRBD1 (5 bases). V lost 3 bases to trimming and J lost 6 bases, with 9 bases between them. Germline assignment: CDR1 MNHEY and CDR2 SMNVEV (reference sequence). The CDR3 runs to 13 residues. The CDR3 bases are TGTGCCAGCAGTTTGGTTCAGGGCAATGAGCAGTTCTTC. Protein product: CASSLVQGNEQFF.

This clonotype was detected a few times. V gene TRBV2 combines with J gene TRBJ2-4; D unresolved. CDR1 and CDR2 (germline): SNHLY, FYNNEI. Trimming pared 6 bases from V and 5 bases from J, leaving 8 bases between. This CDR3 spans 12 amino acids. CDR3 nucleotides: TGTGCCAGCAGGGACGATCAAAACATTCAGTACTTC. The encoded protein is CASRDDQNIQYF.

The chain employs TRBV3-1 and TRBJ2-7, with 11 bases identical to TRBD2. V dropped 1 base and J dropped 9; count of bases not matched to a gene: 11. Germline V lookup: CDR1 LGHDT, CDR2 YNNKEL (reference sequence). The CDR3 spans 16 residues. The CDR3 sequence is CASSQVVAGGAEAQYF. The CDR3 nucleotides are TGTGCCAGCAGCCAAGTGGTAGCGGGAGGGGCTGAGGCGCAGTACTTC.

This clonotype was seen a few times. The chain links TRBV5-5 to TRBJ2-3, with unresolved D. The V gene's germline CDR1 is SGHKS and CDR2 YYEKEE (reference sequence). The CDR3 sequence is 15 residues long. V gave up 1 base and J gave up 4 bases, with 13 bases separating them. Here the CDR3 reads CASSLQRGGADTQYF. The CDR3 DNA reads as TGTGCCAGCAGCTTGCAGAGAGGTGGGGCAGATACGCAGTATTTT.

The chain uses TRBV12-5 and TRBJ2-6, with D hard to call. The germline V and J ends were trimmed by 6 bases and 0 bases, with 3 bases remaining between them. Germline CDR1 and CDR2: LGHNT and FRNRAP. The CDR3 loop spans 13 amino acids. DNA for the CDR3: TGTGCTAGTGGCTACTCTGGGGCCAACGTCCTGACTTTC. As protein: CASGYSGANVLTF.

This clonotype occurred a few times. The chain carries TRBV4-1 and TRBJ2-7, with D perhaps being TRBD1 or TRBD2 (6 bases each). Per the germline V gene, CDR1 is MGHRA and CDR2 is YSYEKL. CDR3 length equals 14 residues. V lost 0 bases and J 4 bases, leaving 10 bases between the germline ends. CDR3 DNA: TGCGCCAGCAGCCAAGACCAGGGGAGGTACGAGCAGTACTTC. Residues: CASSQDQGRYEQYF.

This clonotype was counted only a few times. V is TRBV6-1 and J is TRBJ2-1; D unclear. The CDR3 loop spans 13 amino acids. V was shortened by 4 bases and J by 4 bases, with 8 bases between the two germline ends. Germline-derived CDR1 and CDR2 are MNHNS and SASEGT. CDR3 sequence reads: CASSVRVYNEQFF. Written as DNA, the CDR3 is TGTGCCAGCAGTGTAAGGGTATACAATGAGCAGTTCTTC.

This clonotype was counted only a few times. V gene TRBV6-5 combines with J gene TRBJ2-3; 7 positions agree with TRBD1. CDR1 is MNHEY and CDR2 is SVGAGI in the germline V gene. The V and J ends lost 4 bases and 1 base, in that order; junction bases with no gene match: 8. The CDR3 runs 16 residues. DNA of the CDR3: TGTGCCAGCAGTTTTCGAACAGGGGCCGGCACAGATACGCAGTATTTT. Translation gives CASSFRTGAGTDTQYF.

This clonotype was found a few times. The chain joins TRBV7-8 to TRBJ2-6, with D tentatively TRBD1 (5 bases). This CDR3 contains 17 residues. Deletions cut 1 base from V and 0 bases from J, with 10 bases between. Germline lookup yields CDR1 SGHVS and CDR2 FQNEAQ. CDR3 sequence: CASSLGGPFSGANVLTF. The CDR3 DNA is TGTGCCAGCAGCTTAGGGGGCCCCTTCTCTGGGGCCAACGTCCTGACTTTC.

This clonotype was seen at least ten times. The chain links TRBV20-1 to TRBJ1-2; D ambiguous. The germline gives CDR1 DFQATT, CDR2 SNEGSKA (reference sequence). V was shortened by 2 bases and J by 8 bases, with 21 bases between the two germline ends. The CDR3 contains 15 residues. The CDR3 region has the DNA TGCAGTGCTAGAACCGGGCCAGTAGCGCTACGGGGCTACACCTTC. Its translation is CSARTGPVALRGYTF.

This clonotype was counted at least ten times. This chain's CDR3 is CSVGSTLAKNIQYF. The CDR3 DNA reads as TGCAGCGTCGGGAGTACACTAGCCAAAAACATTCAGTACTTC. This chain uses TRBV29-1 with TRBJ2-4; maybe TRBD2 (6 bases). The CDR3 runs 14 residues. Germline CDR1 and CDR2: SQVTM and ANQGSEA. Trimming stripped 6 bases from V and 0 bases from J, with 12 bases between.

This clonotype was seen repeatedly, ten times or more. The chain employs TRBV4-3 and TRBJ2-3, with 12 bases aligning to TRBD2. V dropped 4 bases and J dropped 3; count of bases not matched to a gene: 5. In germline, CDR1 is LGHNA, CDR2 YSLEER. The CDR3 sequence is 16 residues long. In DNA, the CDR3 is TGCGCCAGCAGCCGCACACTAGCGGGGGGAACAGATACGCAGTATTTT. It translates to CASSRTLAGGTDTQYF.

This clonotype turned up a few times. V and J are TRBV6-5 and TRBJ2-5; D perhaps matches TRBD1 (6 bases). CDR1 MNHEY and CDR2 SVGAGI come from the germline V gene. CDR3 length equals 14 residues. V was trimmed by 0 bases and J by 4 bases, leaving 9 bases between them. CDR3 sequence reads: CASSYSRGLETQYF. CDR3 nucleotide sequence: TGTGCCAGCAGTTACTCAAGGGGGTTAGAGACCCAGTACTTC.

The sample holds many counts of this clonotype. The CDR3 loop is CSVALNSYEQYF. CDR3 sequence (DNA): TGCAGCGTTGCGCTAAACTCCTACGAGCAGTACTTC. The chain uses TRBV29-1 and TRBJ2-7; D uncertain. The germline V gene has CDR1 SQVTM and CDR2 ANQGSEA. Trimming took 4 bases from V and 0 from J, leaving 7 bases between them. This CDR3 is 12 amino acids long.

This chain uses TRBV28 with TRBJ2-2, with D hard to call. V dropped 3 bases and J dropped 5 bases, with 13 bases sitting between them. The germline CDR1 and CDR2 sequences are MDHEN and SYDVKM. There are 15 residues in the CDR3. The CDR3: CASSLGLTRTGELFF. DNA of the CDR3: TGTGCCAGCAGTTTGGGTCTAACGAGGACCGGGGAGCTGTTTTTT.